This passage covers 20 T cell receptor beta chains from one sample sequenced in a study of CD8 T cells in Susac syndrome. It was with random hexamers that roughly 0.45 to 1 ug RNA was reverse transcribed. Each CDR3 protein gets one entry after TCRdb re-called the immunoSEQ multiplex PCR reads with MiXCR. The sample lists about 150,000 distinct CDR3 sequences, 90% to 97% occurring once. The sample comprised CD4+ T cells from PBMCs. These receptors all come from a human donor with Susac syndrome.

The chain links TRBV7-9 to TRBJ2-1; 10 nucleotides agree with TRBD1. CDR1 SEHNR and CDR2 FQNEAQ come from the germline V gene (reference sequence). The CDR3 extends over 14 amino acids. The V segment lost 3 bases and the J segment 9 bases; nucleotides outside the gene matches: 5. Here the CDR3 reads CASSFGQGVREQFF. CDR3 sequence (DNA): TGTGCCAGCAGCTTTGGACAGGGGGTCCGTGAGCAGTTCTTC.

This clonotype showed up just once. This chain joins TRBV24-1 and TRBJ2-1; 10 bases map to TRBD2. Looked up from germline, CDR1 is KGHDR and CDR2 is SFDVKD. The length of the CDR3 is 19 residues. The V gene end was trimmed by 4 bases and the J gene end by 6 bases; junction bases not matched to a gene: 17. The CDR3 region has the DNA TGTGCCACCAGTGACCCCAGGGGGGCAGCGGGGGGGATTGGCAATGAGCAGTTCTTC. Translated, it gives CATSDPRGAAGGIGNEQFF.

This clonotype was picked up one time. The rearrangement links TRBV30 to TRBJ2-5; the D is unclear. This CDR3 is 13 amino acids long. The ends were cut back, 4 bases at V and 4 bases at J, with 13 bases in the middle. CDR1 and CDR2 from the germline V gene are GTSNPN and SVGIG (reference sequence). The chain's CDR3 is CAWKSLAAETQYF. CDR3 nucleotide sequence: TGTGCCTGGAAATCCCTTGCCGCAGAGACCCAGTACTTC.

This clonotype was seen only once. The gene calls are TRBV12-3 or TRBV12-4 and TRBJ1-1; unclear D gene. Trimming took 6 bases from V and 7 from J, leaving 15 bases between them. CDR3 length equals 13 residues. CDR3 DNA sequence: TGTGCCAGCAGCCTGTCTGTGGAGGGTGAAGCTTTCTTT. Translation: CASSLSVEGEAFF.

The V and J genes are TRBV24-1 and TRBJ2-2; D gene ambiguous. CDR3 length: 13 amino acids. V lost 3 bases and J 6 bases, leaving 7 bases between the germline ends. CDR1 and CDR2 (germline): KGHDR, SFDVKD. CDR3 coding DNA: TGTGCCACCAGTGATCGCCTTCCCGGGGAGCTGTTTTTT. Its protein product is CATSDRLPGELFF.

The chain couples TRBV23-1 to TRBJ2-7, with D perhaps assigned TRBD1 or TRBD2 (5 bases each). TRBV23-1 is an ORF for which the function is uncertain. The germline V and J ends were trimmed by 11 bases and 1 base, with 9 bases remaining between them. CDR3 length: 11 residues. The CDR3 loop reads CAGGPSYEQYV. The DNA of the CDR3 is TGCGCCGGGGGACCTTCCTACGAGCAGTACGTC.

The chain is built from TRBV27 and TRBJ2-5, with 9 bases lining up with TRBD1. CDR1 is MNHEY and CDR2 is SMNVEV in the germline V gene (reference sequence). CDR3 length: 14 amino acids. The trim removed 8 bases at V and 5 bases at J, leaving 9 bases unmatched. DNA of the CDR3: TGTGCCAGCGGCCGGGACAGGGCGGGGGAGACCCAGTACTTC. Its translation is CASGRDRAGETQYF.

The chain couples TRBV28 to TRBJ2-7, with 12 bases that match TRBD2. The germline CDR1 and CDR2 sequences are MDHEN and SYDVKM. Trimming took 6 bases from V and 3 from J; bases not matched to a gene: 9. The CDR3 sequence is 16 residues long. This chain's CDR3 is CASSRRLAGALYEQYF. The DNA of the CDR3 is TGTGCCAGCAGCCGAAGACTAGCGGGAGCCCTCTACGAGCAGTACTTC.

The chain's CDR3 is CASSFERFGTGELFF. The DNA of the CDR3 is TGCGCCAGCAGCTTCGAGCGCTTCGGCACCGGGGAGCTGTTTTTT. The J gene is TRBJ2-2, the V gene TRBV5-1, with no clear D. Germline CDR1 reads SGHRS; CDR2 reads YFSETQ. V was clipped by 2 bases and J by 4 bases, with 12 bases between them. The CDR3 runs 15 residues.

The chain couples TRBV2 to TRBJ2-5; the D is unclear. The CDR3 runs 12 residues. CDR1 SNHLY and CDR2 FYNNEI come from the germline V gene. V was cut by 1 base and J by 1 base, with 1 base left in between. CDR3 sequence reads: CASSEVQETQYF. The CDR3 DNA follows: TGTGCCAGCAGTGAAGTCCAAGAGACCCAGTACTTC.

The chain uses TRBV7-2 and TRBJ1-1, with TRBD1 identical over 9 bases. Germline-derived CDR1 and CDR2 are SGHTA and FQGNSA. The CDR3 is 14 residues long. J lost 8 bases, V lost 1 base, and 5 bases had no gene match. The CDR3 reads CASSLGDREREAFF. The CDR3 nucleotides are TGTGCCAGCAGCTTAGGGGACAGGGAACGCGAAGCTTTCTTT.

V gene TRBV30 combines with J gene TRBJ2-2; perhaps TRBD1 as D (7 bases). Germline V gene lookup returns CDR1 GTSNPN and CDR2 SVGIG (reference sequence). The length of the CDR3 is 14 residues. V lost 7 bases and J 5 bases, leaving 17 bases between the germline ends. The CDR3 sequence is CASLRDRYTGELFF. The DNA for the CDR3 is TGTGCCTCCCTGCGGGACAGATATACCGGGGAGCTGTTTTTT.

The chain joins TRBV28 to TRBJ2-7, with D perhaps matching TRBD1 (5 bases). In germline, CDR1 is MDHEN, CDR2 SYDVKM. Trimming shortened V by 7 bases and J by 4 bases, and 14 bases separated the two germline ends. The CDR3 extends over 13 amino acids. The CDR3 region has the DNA TGTGCCAGCACGGACAATAGCTTATACGAGCAGTACTTC. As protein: CASTDNSLYEQYF.

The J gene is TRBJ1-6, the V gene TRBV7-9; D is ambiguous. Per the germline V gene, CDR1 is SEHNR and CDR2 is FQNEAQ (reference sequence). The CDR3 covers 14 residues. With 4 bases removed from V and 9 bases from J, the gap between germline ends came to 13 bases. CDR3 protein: CASSSSVQGSPLHF. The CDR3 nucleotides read TGTGCCAGCAGCTCGAGTGTACAAGGTTCACCCCTCCACTTT.

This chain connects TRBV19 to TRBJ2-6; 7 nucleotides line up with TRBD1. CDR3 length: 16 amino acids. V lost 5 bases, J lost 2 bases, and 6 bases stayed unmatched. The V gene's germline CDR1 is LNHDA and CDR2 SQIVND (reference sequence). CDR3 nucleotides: TGTGCCAGTAGTCCAAAGACAGGGACTGGGGCCAACGTCCTGACTTTC. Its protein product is CASSPKTGTGANVLTF.

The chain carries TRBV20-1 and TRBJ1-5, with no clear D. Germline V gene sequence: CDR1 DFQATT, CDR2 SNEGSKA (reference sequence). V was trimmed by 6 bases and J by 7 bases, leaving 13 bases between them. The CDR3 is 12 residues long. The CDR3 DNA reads TGCAGTGCCCGTCGTCGTGGACAGCCCCAGCATTTT. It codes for CSARRRGQPQHF.

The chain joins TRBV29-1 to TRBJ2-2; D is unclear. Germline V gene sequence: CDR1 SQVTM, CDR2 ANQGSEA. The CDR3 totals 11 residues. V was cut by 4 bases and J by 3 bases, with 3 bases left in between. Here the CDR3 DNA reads TGCAGCGTTGGAGACACCGGGGAGCTGTTTTTT. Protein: CSVGDTGELFF.

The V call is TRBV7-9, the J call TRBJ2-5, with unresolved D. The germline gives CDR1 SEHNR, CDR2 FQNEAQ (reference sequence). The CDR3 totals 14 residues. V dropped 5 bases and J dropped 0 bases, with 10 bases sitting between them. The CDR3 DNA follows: TGTGCCAGCAGCCTATCAGAGTACCAAGAGACCCAGTACTTC. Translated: CASSLSEYQETQYF.

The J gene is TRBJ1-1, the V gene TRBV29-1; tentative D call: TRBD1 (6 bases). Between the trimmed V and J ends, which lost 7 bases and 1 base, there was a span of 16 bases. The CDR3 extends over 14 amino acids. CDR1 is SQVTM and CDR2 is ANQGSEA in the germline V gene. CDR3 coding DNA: TGCAGCGCCGGCAGGGGAGGTGGGAACACTGAAGCTTTCTTT. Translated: CSAGRGGGNTEAFF.

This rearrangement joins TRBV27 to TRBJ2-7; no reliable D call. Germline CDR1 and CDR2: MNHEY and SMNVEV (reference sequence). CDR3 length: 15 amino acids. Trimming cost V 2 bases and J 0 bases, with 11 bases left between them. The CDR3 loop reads CASSLKQHSSYEQYV. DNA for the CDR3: TGTGCCAGCAGTTTAAAGCAGCACAGCTCCTACGAGCAGTACGTC.